This T cell receptor (beta chain) is drawn from a study of T cell responses to AZD1222 COVID-19 vaccine. Findings of the study overall: A reported finding is that nearly half of spike-specific TCRs target unmutated variant regions. At baseline, seropositivity was found in only a handful of AZD1222 recipients. Increased Spike-specific TCR breadth and depth were observed after two AZD1222 doses.

Profiling relied on immunoSEQ multiplex PCR, and the TCRdb table lists in-frame clones only, not all of them. Found here are just over 150,000 clones, approximately 87% of them singletons; the top ten hold about 8.9%. The count of this clone is one. What it recognizes is unknown. Recipients boosted at about 4 weeks or about 12 weeks are pooled. Trimming removed 3 bases from V and 6 bases from J; junction bases left unmatched: 11. Germline loops: CDR1 SGHRS, CDR2 YFSETQ. This CDR3 contains 16 residues. The starting material was peripheral blood, obtained 28 days after the second AZD1222 dose. V usage is TRBV5-1 and J usage is TRBJ1-2; 10 bases agree with TRBD1. This sequence originates from an adult who received the AZD1222 COVID-19 vaccine. The CDR3 is CASSSRRGQGGNGYTF. The DNA of the CDR3 is TGCGCCAGCAGCTCCCGACGTGGACAGGGGGGGAATGGCTACACCTTC.